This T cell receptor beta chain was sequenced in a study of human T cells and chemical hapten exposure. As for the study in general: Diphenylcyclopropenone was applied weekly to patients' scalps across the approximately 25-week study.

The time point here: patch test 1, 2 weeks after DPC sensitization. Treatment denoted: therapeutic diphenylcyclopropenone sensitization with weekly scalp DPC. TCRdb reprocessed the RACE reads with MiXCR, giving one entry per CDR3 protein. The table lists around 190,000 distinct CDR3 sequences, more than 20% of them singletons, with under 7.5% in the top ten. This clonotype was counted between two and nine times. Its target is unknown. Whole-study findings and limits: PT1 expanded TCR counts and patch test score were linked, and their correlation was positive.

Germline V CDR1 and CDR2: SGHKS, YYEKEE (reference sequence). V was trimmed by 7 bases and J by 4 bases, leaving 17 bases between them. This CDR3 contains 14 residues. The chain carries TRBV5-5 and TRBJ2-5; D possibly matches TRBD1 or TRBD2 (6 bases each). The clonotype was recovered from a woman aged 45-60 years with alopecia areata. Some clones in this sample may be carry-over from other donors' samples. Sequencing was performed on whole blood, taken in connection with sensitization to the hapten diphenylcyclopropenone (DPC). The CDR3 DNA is TGTGCCAGCCCCGTGGGGGGCATTGGAGAGACCCAGTACTTC. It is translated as CASPVGGIGETQYF. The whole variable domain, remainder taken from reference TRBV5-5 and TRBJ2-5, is DAGVTQSPTHLIKTRGQQVTLRCSPISGHKSVSWYQQVLGQGPQFIFQYYEKEERGRGNFPDRFSARQFPNYSSELNVNALLLGDSALYLCASPVGGIGETQYFGPGTRLLVL.